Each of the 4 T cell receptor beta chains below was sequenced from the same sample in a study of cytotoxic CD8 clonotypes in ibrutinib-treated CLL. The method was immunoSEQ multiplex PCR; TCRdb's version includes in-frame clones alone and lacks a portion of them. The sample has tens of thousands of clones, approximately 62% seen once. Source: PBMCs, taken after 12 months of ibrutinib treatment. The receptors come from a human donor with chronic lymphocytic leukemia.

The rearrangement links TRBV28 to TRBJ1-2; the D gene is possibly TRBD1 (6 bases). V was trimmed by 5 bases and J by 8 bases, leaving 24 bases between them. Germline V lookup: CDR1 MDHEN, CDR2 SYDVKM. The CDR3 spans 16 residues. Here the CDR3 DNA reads TGTGCCAGCAGTCAAAAGGGGGACAAGGACAAAGAGGGCTACACCTTC. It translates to CASSQKGDKDKEGYTF.

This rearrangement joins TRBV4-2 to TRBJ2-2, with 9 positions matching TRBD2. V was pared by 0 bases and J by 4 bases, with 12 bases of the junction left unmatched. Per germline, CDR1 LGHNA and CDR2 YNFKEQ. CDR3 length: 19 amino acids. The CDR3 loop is CASSQDKGSGRWSTGELFF. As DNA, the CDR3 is TGTGCCAGCAGCCAAGATAAGGGTAGCGGGAGATGGAGCACCGGGGAGCTGTTTTTT.

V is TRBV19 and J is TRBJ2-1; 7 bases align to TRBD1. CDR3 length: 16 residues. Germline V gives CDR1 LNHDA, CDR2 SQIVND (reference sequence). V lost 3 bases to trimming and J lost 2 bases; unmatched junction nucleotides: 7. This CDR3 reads CASSMSPTGPYNEQFF. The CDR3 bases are TGTGCCAGTAGTATGTCCCCGACAGGGCCCTACAATGAGCAGTTCTTC.

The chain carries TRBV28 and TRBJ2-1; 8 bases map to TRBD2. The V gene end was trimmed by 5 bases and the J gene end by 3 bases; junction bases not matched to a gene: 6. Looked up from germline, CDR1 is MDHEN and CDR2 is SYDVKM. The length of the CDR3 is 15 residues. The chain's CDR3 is CASSITSGLYNEQFF. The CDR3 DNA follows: TGTGCCAGCAGTATAACTAGCGGACTCTACAATGAGCAGTTCTTC.